The next 22 T cell receptor beta chains were all read from a single sample in a study of control samples from healthy donors and cancer patients. Sequencing was performed with immunoSEQ multiplex PCR; in TCRdb, only in-frame clones are kept and a portion is missing. The repertoire holds about 150,000 clones, with more than 85% as singletons. Sequences were obtained from blood. The receptors were sampled from a man aged 50-60 years in good health.

This chain joins TRBV29-1 and TRBJ1-5; TRBD1 might be the D (5 bases). This CDR3 is built from 13 residues. Per the germline V gene, CDR1 is SQVTM and CDR2 is ANQGSEA. Deletions cut 3 bases from V and 2 bases from J, with 8 bases between. CDR3 in amino acids: CSVDPGGNQPQHF. CDR3 coding DNA: TGCAGCGTTGACCCGGGGGGCAATCAGCCCCAGCATTTT.

The chain uses TRBV13 and TRBJ2-3; D is perhaps TRBD2 (5 bases). CDR1 and CDR2 from the germline V gene are PRHDT and FYEKMQ (reference sequence). V was pared by 5 bases and J by 1 base, with 10 bases between. The CDR3 has 14 amino acids. The CDR3 region is CASSMGEGTDTQYF. The CDR3, as DNA: TGTGCCAGCAGCATGGGAGAGGGCACAGATACGCAGTATTTT.

This clone appeared once. V is TRBV18 and J is TRBJ1-1; no clear D gene. This CDR3 is built from 12 residues. Between the trimmed V and J ends, which lost 3 bases and 6 bases, there was a span of 8 bases. Germline assignment: CDR1 KGHSH and CDR2 LQKENI. The DNA for the CDR3 is TGTGCCAGCTCACCTCAGCGGTCTGAAGCTTTCTTT. It translates to CASSPQRSEAFF.

This chain joins TRBV28 and TRBJ2-7, with D tentatively TRBD2 (7 bases). This CDR3 is 16 amino acids long. Germline CDR1 MDHEN, CDR2 SYDVKM. The V and J ends lost 3 bases and 0 bases respectively, with 15 bases between them. The CDR3 loop is CASSLGGTTISYEQYF. CDR3 nucleotide sequence: TGTGCCAGCAGTTTGGGGGGGACAACAATCTCCTACGAGCAGTACTTC.

The V call is TRBV6-1, the J call TRBJ2-7; D may be TRBD1 (5 bases). The CDR3 loop spans 12 amino acids. V was pared by 3 bases and J by 3 bases, with 6 bases between. Germline V CDR1 and CDR2: MNHNS, SASEGT. The CDR3 here is CASSETDYEQYF. In DNA, the CDR3 is TGTGCCAGCAGTGAGACAGACTACGAGCAGTACTTC.

The CDR3 region has the DNA TGTGCCAGCATTCTAGTGGGTGTGACTGAAGCTTTCTTT. Its protein product is CASILVGVTEAFF. J is TRBJ1-1 and V is TRBV7-9; D unresolved. Trimming removed 7 bases from V and 5 bases from J, with 14 bases in between. The CDR3 contains 13 residues. CDR1 and CDR2 (germline): SEHNR, FQNEAQ (reference sequence). The variable domain in full, completed from reference TRBV7-9 and TRBJ1-1, reads DTGVSQNPRHKITKRGQNVTFRCDPISEHNRLYWYRQTLGQGPEFLTYFQNEAQLEKSRLLSDRFSAERPKGSFSTLEIQRTEQGDSAMYLCASILVGVTEAFFGQGTRLTVV.

This rearrangement joins TRBV19 to TRBJ2-1, with TRBD2 matching over 8 bases. CDR1 and CDR2 from the germline V gene are LNHDA and SQIVND (reference sequence). The CDR3 covers 16 residues. V shed 6 bases, J shed 2 bases, and the junction held 9 bases outside the gene matches. The CDR3 DNA reads as TGTGCCAGTAGGGGGTCGGGACTAGGGACCTACAATGAGCAGTTCTTC. This encodes CASRGSGLGTYNEQFF. Filled out from reference TRBV19 and TRBJ2-1, the complete variable domain reads DGGITQSPKYLFRKEGQNVTLSCEQNLNHDAMYWYRQDPGQGLRLIYYSQIVNDFQKGDIAEGYSVSREKKESFPLTVTSAQKNPTAFYLCASRGSGLGTYNEQFFGPGTRLTVL.

J is TRBJ1-2 and V is TRBV7-3; 9 bases are a match to TRBD1. V shed 5 bases and J 2 bases; nucleotides not matched to a gene: 21. Per the germline V gene, CDR1 is SGHTA and CDR2 is FQGTGA. The CDR3 sequence is 20 residues long. CDR3 coding DNA: TGTGCCAGCAGCCAAGCTTTCTCCGGGACAGGGAGCCCTTCCAACTATGGCTACACCTTC. This encodes CASSQAFSGTGSPSNYGYTF.

This rearrangement joins TRBV4-1 to TRBJ2-7, with D unclear. The V and J ends lost 1 base and 6 bases respectively, with 13 bases between them. The CDR3 runs 14 residues. Germline CDR1 reads MGHRA; CDR2 reads YSYEKL. In nucleotides, the CDR3 is TGCGCCAGCAGCCAAGCCCGTGGGTCCGGCGAGCAGTACTTC. Translating it yields CASSQARGSGEQYF.

V is TRBV3-1 (or the pseudogene TRBV3-2) and J is TRBJ2-2; 7 bases agree with TRBD1. Germline V CDR1 and CDR2: LGHDT, YNNKEL (reference sequence). The CDR3 loop spans 16 amino acids. V lost 1 base to trimming and J lost 6 bases; unmatched junction nucleotides: 8. CDR3 amino acids: CASSQATGVGPGELFF. Written as DNA, the CDR3 is TGTGCCAGCAGCCAAGCCACAGGGGTTGGGCCCGGGGAGCTGTTTTTT.

This clone was seen once. The rearrangement links TRBV6-5 to TRBJ1-5, with D perhaps matching TRBD1 (5 bases). Trimming shortened V by 7 bases and J by 1 base, and 14 bases separated the two germline ends. Per the germline V gene, CDR1 is MNHEY and CDR2 is SVGAGI. This CDR3 is built from 15 residues. Written as DNA, the CDR3 is TGTGCCAGCAACTTACAGGCGTTCAGCAATCAGCCCCAGCATTTT. The encoded protein is CASNLQAFSNQPQHF.

This chain joins TRBV2 and TRBJ2-7; 11 positions match TRBD1. With 4 bases clipped from V and 5 bases from J, the junction kept 4 bases outside the gene matches. CDR1 and CDR2 from the germline V gene are SNHLY and FYNNEI. This CDR3 is 14 amino acids long. CDR3 coding DNA: TGTGCCAGCAGTGTGGGACAGGGGGTCCACGAGCAGTACTTC. Encoded protein: CASSVGQGVHEQYF.

The chain has TRBV5-1 and TRBJ2-2, with D possibly matching TRBD1 (5 bases). V dropped 2 bases and J dropped 2 bases, with 10 bases sitting between them. The germline V gene has CDR1 SGHRS and CDR2 YFSETQ. This CDR3 comprises 15 residues. The CDR3 protein is CASSFGQVNTGELFF. DNA of the CDR3: TGCGCCAGCAGCTTTGGACAAGTAAACACCGGGGAGCTGTTTTTT. Supplemented by reference TRBV5-1 and TRBJ2-2, the full variable domain reads KAGVTQTPRYLIKTRGQQVTLSCSPISGHRSVSWYQQTPGQGLQFLFEYFSETQRNKGNFPGRFSGRQFSNSRSEMNVSTLELGDSALYLCASSFGQVNTGELFFGEGSRLTVL.

There are a few counts of this clone. The rearrangement uses TRBV7-9 and TRBJ1-1; D perhaps matches TRBD1 (5 bases). V lost 7 bases to trimming and J lost 5 bases, with 17 bases between them. The CDR3 is 14 residues long. The germline V gene has CDR1 SEHNR and CDR2 FQNEAQ (reference sequence). The CDR3 nucleotides are TGTGCCAGCAACTATCTCAGGGTGGGGACTGAAGCTTTCTTT. As protein: CASNYLRVGTEAFF.

This sequence joins TRBV6-6 and TRBJ1-1; 9 bases are shared with TRBD1. Looked up from germline, CDR1 is MNHNY and CDR2 is SVGAGI (reference sequence). CDR3 length: 14 residues. With V trimmed by 6 bases and J by 0 bases, 2 bases remained unmatched. CDR3 loop: CASSRTGVNTEAFF. In nucleotides, the CDR3 is TGTGCCAGCAGCCGGACAGGGGTGAACACTGAAGCTTTCTTT.

The V and J genes are TRBV10-2 and TRBJ1-6, with TRBD1 matching over 10 bases. J was trimmed by 11 bases and V by 0 bases; bases with no gene match: 1. Germline V lookup: CDR1 WSHSY, CDR2 SAAADI. The CDR3 is 14 amino acids. As DNA, the CDR3 is TGCGCCAGCAGTGAGTCGGGACAGGGGACACCCCTCCACTTT. Its translation: CASSESGQGTPLHF.

The rearrangement joins TRBV7-2 to TRBJ2-3; D is undetermined. Germline assignment: CDR1 SGHTA and CDR2 FQGNSA. CDR3 length: 14 amino acids. V lost 5 bases to trimming and J lost 6 bases, with 15 bases between them. CDR3 DNA: TGTGCCAGCAGCGAATGGGCAGGTTCTGATACGCAGTATTTT. Encoded protein: CASSEWAGSDTQYF.

The V call is TRBV12-3 or TRBV12-4, the J call TRBJ1-2; D is possibly TRBD1 (5 bases). The CDR3 covers 13 residues. The V gene lost 5 bases and the J gene lost 7 bases, with 14 bases spanning the gap. CDR3 loop: CASSTLTAAGYTF. As DNA, the CDR3 is TGTGCCAGCAGTACCTTGACAGCGGCTGGCTACACCTTC.

This clone is a singleton in its sample. The V call is TRBV5-4, the J call TRBJ2-7, with unresolved D. Germline CDR1 is SGHNT and CDR2 is YYREEE (reference sequence). The germline V and J ends were trimmed by 2 bases and 6 bases, with 15 bases remaining between them. The CDR3 runs to 14 residues. CDR3 loop: CASSLGQTGPEQYF. CDR3 in DNA: TGTGCCAGCAGCTTAGGCCAGACGGGTCCCGAGCAGTACTTC.

This clone is a singleton in its sample. The chain recombines TRBV18 with TRBJ2-7; 9 bases match TRBD1. Losses at the gene ends were 0 bases for V and 0 bases for J; bases not matched to a gene: 6. This CDR3 has 17 amino acids. Germline CDR1 reads KGHSH; CDR2 reads LQKENI. This chain's CDR3 is CASSPPQGASSSYEQYF. Here the CDR3 DNA reads TGTGCCAGCTCACCACCACAGGGGGCTTCCAGCTCCTACGAGCAGTACTTC. Full variable domain (rest looked up from reference TRBV18 and TRBJ2-7): NAGVMQNPRHLVRRRGQEARLRCSPMKGHSHVYWYRQLPEEGLKFMVYLQKENIIDESGMPKERFSAEFPKEGPSILRIQQVVRGDSAAYFCASSPPQGASSSYEQYFGPGTRLTVT.

The chain combines TRBV28 with TRBJ1-1, with a tentative D call TRBD1 (5 bases). The germline V gene encodes CDR1 MDHEN and CDR2 SYDVKM. V lost 5 bases, J lost 1 base, and 5 bases lay in between. The CDR3 contains 12 residues. The CDR3 sequence: CASSDRNTEAFF. CDR3 in DNA: TGTGCCAGCAGTGACAGGAACACTGAAGCTTTCTTT.

This clone is a singleton in its sample. CDR3 region: CASSLEWRGSSYNEQFF. The CDR3, as DNA: TGTGCCAGCAGCTTAGAATGGAGGGGGAGCTCCTACAATGAGCAGTTCTTC. V usage is TRBV7-6 and J usage is TRBJ2-1; either TRBD1 or TRBD2 may supply D (6 bases each). V was clipped by 1 base and J by 0 bases, with 13 bases between them. CDR3 length: 17 amino acids. The V gene's germline CDR1 is SGHVS and CDR2 FNYEAQ.